This paragraph reports one TCR beta chain. This clone has a single count. Its antigen is still unknown. No base qualities exist here, and no much larger clone lies one base off it. This sample is drawn from a study of blood T cell repertoires in COVID-19 (dated by TCRdb to 2018 to 2020). For the study in its entirety: Collaborator samples came from the United States, Italy and Spain and covered acute and convalescent phases of COVID-19. The repertoires were released in a freely available public database intended as a resource for research on the immune response to SARS-CoV-2. Sample metadata almost always included a de-identified subject ID, COVID-19 status, age in years and sex. The material from the prospective study consisted of cDNA or gDNA derived from T cells, B-cell-depleted T cells, or PBMCs. The samples were drawn from two sources: the first 160 participants of the ongoing ImmuneRACE study, and 1,254 subjects contributed by 6 global collaborators. Subjects who had been exposed to COVID-19, were actively infected with it, or had recovered from it provided the deeply sampled blood TCRbeta repertoires that made up the dataset. Where available, HLA class I and class II types were taken from metadata supplied by the sample provider and were not determined by assay-based typing.

In Seattle, one collaborating source enrolled patients while the infection was active and tracked those patients longitudinally over the course of disease. Each collaborating institution followed its own protocols to collect whole blood in K2EDTA tubes. For TCRbeta analysis, collaborators shipped samples as frozen whole blood, isolated PBMCs, or DNA extracted from either of those sample types. Including cysteine and phenylalanine, the CDR3 has 14 amino acids. CDR3 DNA only is kept here, 42 bases in frame from base 1. The immunoSEQ Assay, a bias-controlled multiplex PCR, was used to amplify TCRbeta CDR3 regions from genomic DNA. In the paper's pipeline: Within the assay, amplification of reference gene primers was used to estimate how many nucleated cells each sample contained. To quantify the absolute abundance of each unique TCRbeta CDR3 rearrangement, sequence reads were collapsed and filtered. For each sample, productive Simpson clonality was calculated as the square root of Simpson's diversity index across productive rearrangements. The table was pulled from immuneACCESS by TCRdb, which kept in-frame rearrangements only. Such tables lose some clones; where checked, under half of the loss comes from unresolved V genes, and the rest has no known cause. D and trimming were read from the DNA, whereas the V and J calls and clone size are those reported in that table. This sample holds around 170,000 clones; about 81% were observed only once. The ten largest clonotypes hold 10% to 15% of the sample.

Beyond this particular receptor, the publication reports: The quantity of clinical and demographic metadata differed by source and by participant and was supplied without curation.

This sequence uses TRBV21-1 and TRBJ2-7; the DNA was not compared with TRBD2, the D call given in the table. TRBV21-1 is an annotated pseudogene. The sequence came from an elderly woman with COVID-19, enrolled during active disease. What was sequenced was peripheral blood. The CDR3 reads as follows: CASPTSEHPYEQYF. The DNA sequence follows: TGTGCCAGTCCGACTAGCGAGCACCCCTACGAGCAGTACTTC.